This T cell receptor (beta chain) was obtained from a study of cytomegalovirus exposure and HLA in healthy donors (dated by TCRdb to between 2016 and 2019). About the investigation overall: According to a later analysis, the approximately 120 validation repertoires were produced on the same platform as the roughly 600 repertoires of the first cohort. The aim of the study was to test whether cataloging public T cell receptors could identify signatures of past pathogen exposure. In addition to the first cohort of around 670 subjects, a separate validation cohort of approximately 130 different subjects was used. The study combined high-throughput TCR immunosequencing, statistical association of individual TCRs with disease status, and machine learning to predict cytomegalovirus infection status. Study-wide findings and limitations: All 110 or so repertoires were used to score co-occurrence in the validation cohort in a later analysis, because that analysis had no HLA typing for the cohort. In the study, around 150 TCR beta chains were listed as associated with cytomegalovirus. It was suggested by the authors that the approach could potentially be generalized to other disease states and immunological phenotypes. In a later analysis, TCRs clustered in the first cohort were found to also tend to co-occur in the roughly 130 validation repertoires, with 94% of cluster scores above 0. The classifier was reported to diagnose cytomegalovirus status with high specificity and sensitivity in both the original and validation cohorts. In vitro tests confirmed that a few of the cytomegalovirus-associated TCR beta chains recognize cytomegalovirus antigens. Most TCR sequences were seen in very few donors, while some public TCRs were found in many individuals.

Of note for this clone: What this receptor recognizes is not known. No base quality information exists; no much larger clone differs at one position.

The donors were included in the validation cohort of 120 subjects, a group kept apart from the roughly 690-subject first cohort. Library prep was done by the immunoSEQ multiplex PCR assay. Under the source paper's analysis protocol: A statistical classification framework was built for diagnosing cytomegalovirus status from the catalog of TCR beta chain sequences. TCRdb's version of the immuneACCESS table is confined to in-frame rearrangements and falls short of the full clone set. An unresolved V gene accounts for under half of the shortfall where checked; the remainder is of unknown origin. V, J and clone size derive from that table, while D and trimming were established from the DNA sequence. The sample table holds 140,000 to 150,000 clones, of which approximately 94% were seen once. The ten largest clones take up about 1.7% of the sample. The CDR3 starts with the cysteine, ends with the phenylalanine, and has 14 residues. CDR3 DNA only is kept here, 42 bases in frame from base 1. According to the germline V gene, CDR1 reads MGHRA and CDR2 reads YSYEKL. Between the V and J ends, shortened by 0 bases and 6 bases respectively, the junction contains 9 bases.

This receptor chain uses TRBV4-1 and TRBJ2-1, with the D gene uncertain. The sequencing input was PBMCs. This clonotype originated in a man between 18 and 29 years old in good health and CMV-seropositive. The DNA sequence is TGCGCCAGCAGCCAAGATTTTATATTCAATGAGCAGTTCTTC. Its coded protein is CASSQDFIFNEQFF.